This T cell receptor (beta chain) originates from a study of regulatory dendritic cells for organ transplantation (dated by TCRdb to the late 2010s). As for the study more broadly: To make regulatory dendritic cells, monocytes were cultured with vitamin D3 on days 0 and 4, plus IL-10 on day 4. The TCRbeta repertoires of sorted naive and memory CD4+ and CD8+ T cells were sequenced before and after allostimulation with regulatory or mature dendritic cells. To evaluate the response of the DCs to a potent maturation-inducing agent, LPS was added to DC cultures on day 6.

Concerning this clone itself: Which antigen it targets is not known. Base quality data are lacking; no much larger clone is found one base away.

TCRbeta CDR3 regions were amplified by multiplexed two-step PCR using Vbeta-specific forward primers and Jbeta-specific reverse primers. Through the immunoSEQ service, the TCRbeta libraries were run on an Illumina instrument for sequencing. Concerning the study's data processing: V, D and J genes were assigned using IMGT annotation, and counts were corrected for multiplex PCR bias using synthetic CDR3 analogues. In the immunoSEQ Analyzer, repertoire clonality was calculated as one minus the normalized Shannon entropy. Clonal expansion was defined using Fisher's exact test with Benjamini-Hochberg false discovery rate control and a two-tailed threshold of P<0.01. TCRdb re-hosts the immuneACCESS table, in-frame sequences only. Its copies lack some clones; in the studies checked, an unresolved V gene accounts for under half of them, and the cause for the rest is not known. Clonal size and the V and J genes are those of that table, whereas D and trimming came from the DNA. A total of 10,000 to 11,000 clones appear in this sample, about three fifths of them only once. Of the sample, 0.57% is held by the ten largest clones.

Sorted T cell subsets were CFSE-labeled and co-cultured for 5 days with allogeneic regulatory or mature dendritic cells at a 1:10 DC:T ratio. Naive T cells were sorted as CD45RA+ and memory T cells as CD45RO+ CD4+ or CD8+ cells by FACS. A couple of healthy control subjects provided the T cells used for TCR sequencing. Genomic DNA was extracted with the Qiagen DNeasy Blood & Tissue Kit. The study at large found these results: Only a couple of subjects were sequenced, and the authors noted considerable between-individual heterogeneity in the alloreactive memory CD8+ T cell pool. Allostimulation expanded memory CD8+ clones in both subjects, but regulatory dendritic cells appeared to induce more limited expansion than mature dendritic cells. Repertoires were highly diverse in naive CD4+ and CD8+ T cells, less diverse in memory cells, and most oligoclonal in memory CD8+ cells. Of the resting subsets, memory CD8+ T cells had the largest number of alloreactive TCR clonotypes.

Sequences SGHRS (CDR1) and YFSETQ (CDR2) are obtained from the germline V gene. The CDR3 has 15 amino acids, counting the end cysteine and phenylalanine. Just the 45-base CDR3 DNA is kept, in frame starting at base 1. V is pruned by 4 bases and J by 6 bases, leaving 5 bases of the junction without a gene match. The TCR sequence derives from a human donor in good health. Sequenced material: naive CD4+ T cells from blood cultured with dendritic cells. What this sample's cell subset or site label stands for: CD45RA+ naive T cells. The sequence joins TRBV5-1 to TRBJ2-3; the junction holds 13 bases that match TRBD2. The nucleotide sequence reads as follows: TGCGCCAGCAGCCCGGGGACTAGCGGGGTGGATACGCAGTATTTT. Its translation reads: CASSPGTSGVDTQYF.